One sample yielded the 27 T cell receptor beta chains listed below, sequenced in a study of CD8 T cells in ankylosing spondylitis. The study, taken as a whole, reports: In ankylosing spondylitis blood, a motif of roughly 8 highly homologous TCR beta variants appeared characteristic.

These receptors' targets are unknown. TCRdb used MiXCR to reprocess the 5' RACE reads, holding one entry per CDR3 protein. The top ten clones hold 19% of a sample with about 700,000 distinct CDR3 sequences, around 20% of them seen once. Sequencing used blood, either unsorted or a sorted T cell fraction (not recorded which). Receptor source: a male donor with ankylosing spondylitis.

The V call is TRBV27, the J call TRBJ2-5, with 8 bases matching TRBD2. CDR1 and CDR2 from the germline V gene are MNHEY and SMNVEV (reference sequence). The CDR3 contains 16 residues. V was clipped by 5 bases and J by 2 bases; unmatched bases: 10. CDR3 bases: TGTGCCAGCAGTCCGGGGGTAGCGGGACCGCAAGAGACCCAGTACTTC. It yields the protein CASSPGVAGPQETQYF.

The CDR3 reads CASSVSSGSGNEQFF. CDR3 nucleotides: TGTGCCAGCAGCGTATCTAGCGGGAGTGGCAATGAGCAGTTCTTC. This chain links TRBV9 with TRBJ2-1; 10 bases fit TRBD2. Germline trimming cut 1 base from V and 6 bases from J; bases unmatched to any gene: 4. From germline, CDR1 is SGDLS and CDR2 YYNGEE. This CDR3 contains 15 residues.

This clonotype came up a few times. This chain links TRBV10-2 with TRBJ2-1; D is ambiguous. Deletions cut 7 bases from V and 0 bases from J, with 13 bases between. The germline V gene has CDR1 WSHSY and CDR2 SAAADI. The length of the CDR3 is 15 residues. CDR3 sequence: CASILGSSSYNEQFF. The CDR3 DNA sequence: TGCGCCAGCATACTCGGATCAAGCTCCTACAATGAGCAGTTCTTC.

There are a few counts of this clonotype. The V gene is TRBV12-3 or TRBV12-4, the J gene TRBJ1-1, with D possibly TRBD1 on 5 matching bases. This CDR3 has 16 residues. V was clipped by 5 bases and J by 1 base, with 17 bases between them. The CDR3, as DNA: TGTGCCAGCAGTACCCCGGGACTCCGGGGGAACACTGAAGCTTTCTTT. It specifies CASSTPGLRGNTEAFF.

This clonotype was seen many times. The chain recombines TRBV4-1 with TRBJ1-2; D is uncertain. Trimming left V 0 bases short and J 5 bases short, with 10 bases between. There are 14 residues in the CDR3. Germline CDR1 reads MGHRA; CDR2 reads YSYEKL. The CDR3 sequence is CASSQEEGRYGYTF. CDR3 DNA: TGCGCCAGCAGCCAAGAAGAAGGGAGATATGGCTACACCTTC.

This clonotype was observed a few times. This chain links TRBV7-8 with TRBJ2-6, with D hard to call. The germline gives CDR1 SGHVS, CDR2 FQNEAQ. The V end lost 3 bases, the J end lost 1 base, and 10 bases lay between the germline ends. The CDR3 covers 16 residues. The chain's CDR3 is CASSFLPQSGANVLTF. The CDR3 region has the DNA TGTGCCAGCAGCTTCTTGCCCCAGTCTGGGGCCAACGTCCTGACTTTC.

This clonotype was counted between two and nine times. The genes are TRBV25-1 and TRBJ2-1, with TRBD2 matching 10 bases. The V gene's germline CDR1 is MGHDK and CDR2 SYGVNS. The CDR3 is 16 amino acids. Trimming removed 0 bases from V and 5 bases from J; junction bases left unmatched: 4. CDR3 coding DNA: TGTGCCAGCAGTGAATACGGACTAGCGGTGAACAATGAGCAGTTCTTC. The encoded protein is CASSEYGLAVNNEQFF.

This sequence joins TRBV6-5 and TRBJ2-5, with 9 bases identical to TRBD1. Germline V CDR1 and CDR2: MNHEY, SVGAGI. CDR3 size: 15 residues. The V and J ends lost 3 bases and 4 bases, in that order; junction bases with no gene match: 6. In DNA, the CDR3 is TGTGCCAGCAGTTATCAAGACAGGGGGGGAGAGACCCAGTACTTC. Amino acid sequence: CASSYQDRGGETQYF.

In its sample, this clonotype was seen a few times. The gene calls are TRBV7-3 and TRBJ2-3; a possible D gene is TRBD2 (6 bases). Trimming left V 0 bases short and J 6 bases short, with 19 bases between. CDR1 and CDR2 from the germline V gene are SGHTA and FQGTGA. This CDR3 region has 17 residues. CDR3 in amino acids: CASSLTPLSGVSDTQYF. Here the CDR3 DNA reads TGTGCCAGCAGCTTAACTCCTCTTTCGGGAGTCAGCGATACGCAGTATTTT.

J is TRBJ1-1 and V is TRBV7-6; D not certain. The V end lost 2 bases, the J end lost 7 bases, and 11 bases lay between the germline ends. The CDR3 length is 13 residues. Per the germline V gene, CDR1 is SGHVS and CDR2 is FNYEAQ. CDR3 region: CASSLTGESEAFF. The DNA for the CDR3 is TGTGCCAGCAGCTTAACGGGAGAGAGTGAAGCTTTCTTT. The full variable domain, rest sourced from reference TRBV7-6 and TRBJ1-1, is GAGVSQSPRYKVTKRGQDVALRCDPISGHVSLYWYRQALGQGPEFLTYFNYEAQQDKSGLPNDRFSAERPEGSISTLTIQRTEQRDSAMYRCASSLTGESEAFFGQGTRLTVV.

This clonotype was observed a handful of times. This rearrangement joins TRBV4-3 to TRBJ2-4; 8 bases are a match to TRBD2. The CDR3 sequence is 17 residues long. V shed 3 bases and J 3 bases; nucleotides not matched to a gene: 10. Germline V gene sequence: CDR1 LGHNA, CDR2 YSLEER. CDR3 in amino acids: CASSQEGLGVNKNIQYF. In DNA, the CDR3 is TGCGCCAGCAGCCAGGAGGGACTAGGGGTGAACAAAAACATTCAGTACTTC.

The chain recombines TRBV10-2 with TRBJ2-7; 7 nucleotides align to TRBD1. Per the germline V gene, CDR1 is WSHSY and CDR2 is SAAADI. The trim removed 6 bases at V and 1 base at J, leaving 6 bases unmatched. CDR3 size: 14 residues. CDR3 bases: TGCGCCAGCAGCACAGGGGAAGGATCCTACGAGCAGTACTTC. It codes for CASSTGEGSYEQYF.

This chain links TRBV27 with TRBJ1-2; the D is unclear. Germline CDR1 MNHEY, CDR2 SMNVEV (reference sequence). The V end lost 0 bases, the J end lost 2 bases, and 10 bases lay between the germline ends. The CDR3 extends over 15 amino acids. DNA of the CDR3: TGTGCCAGCAGTTTATCGGGTCCGGGAAACTATGGCTACACCTTC. Amino acid sequence: CASSLSGPGNYGYTF.

This clonotype was seen more than once but under ten times. The chain has TRBV29-1 and TRBJ1-1; TRBD1 aligns across 7 bases. This CDR3 is built from 12 residues. Trimming took 7 bases from V and 3 from J; bases not matched to a gene: 5. Germline loops: CDR1 SQVTM, CDR2 ANQGSEA. Here the CDR3 DNA reads TGCAGCGCCGACAGGGCGCACACTGAAGCTTTCTTT. It is translated as CSADRAHTEAFF. Variable domain in full (rest from reference TRBV29-1 and TRBJ1-1): SAVISQKPSRDICQRGTSLTIQCQVDSQVTMMFWYRQQPGQSLTLIATANQGSEATYESGFVIDKFPISRPNLTFSTLTVSNMSPEDSSIYLCSADRAHTEAFFGQGTRLTVV.

This clonotype has only a few counts. The V gene is TRBV19, the J gene TRBJ1-5, with D maybe TRBD1 (6 bases). Trimming left V 5 bases short and J 7 bases short, with 27 bases between. The germline V gene has CDR1 LNHDA and CDR2 SQIVND (reference sequence). This CDR3 has 18 amino acids. CDR3 coding DNA: TGTGCCAGTAGTTCGCCCCCCGACAGGCGTCTCGTGAACCAGCCCCAGCATTTT. Protein: CASSSPPDRRLVNQPQHF.

V usage is TRBV7-2 and J usage is TRBJ1-1, with 7 bases identical to TRBD1. V dropped 4 bases and J dropped 7; count of bases not matched to a gene: 6. This CDR3 is 13 amino acids long. CDR1 and CDR2 (germline): SGHTA, FQGNSA. The CDR3 reads CASSSRAGGEAFF. DNA for the CDR3: TGTGCCAGCAGCTCCCGAGCAGGGGGTGAAGCTTTCTTT.

This clonotype was observed a few times. This chain links TRBV5-1 with TRBJ2-7; D remains ambiguous. This CDR3 has 15 residues. The germline V gene encodes CDR1 SGHRS and CDR2 YFSETQ. The V end lost 5 bases, the J end lost 3 bases, and 18 bases lay between the germline ends. The CDR3 is CASRTTPGRNYEQYF. The CDR3 DNA sequence: TGCGCCAGCAGGACAACCCCTGGACGGAACTACGAGCAGTACTTC.

J is TRBJ1-1 and V is TRBV20-1; 7 bases fit TRBD1. The CDR3 has 14 amino acids. V was pared by 2 bases and J by 1 base, with 4 bases of the junction left unmatched. From germline, CDR1 is DFQATT and CDR2 SNEGSKA (reference sequence). CDR3 residues: CSARTDRTNTEAFF. The DNA for the CDR3 is TGCAGTGCTAGAACGGACAGGACGAACACTGAAGCTTTCTTT.

V gene TRBV3-1 combines with J gene TRBJ1-5; 7 bases line up with TRBD1. V was clipped by 1 base and J by 3 bases; unmatched bases: 3. The CDR3 consists of 15 residues. Germline-derived CDR1 and CDR2 are LGHDT and YNNKEL (reference sequence). In nucleotides, the CDR3 is TGTGCCAGCAGCCAAGGAGACAGGGACAATCAGCCCCAGCATTTT. It is translated as CASSQGDRDNQPQHF.

The chain couples TRBV4-2 to TRBJ2-3, with 11 bases matching TRBD2. Germline V gives CDR1 LGHNA, CDR2 YNFKEQ. This CDR3 contains 16 residues. Unmatched junction bases numbered 2, after V lost 3 bases and J lost 0 bases. The CDR3 loop reads CASSHLAGGSTDTQYF. CDR3 coding DNA: TGTGCCAGCAGCCACTTAGCGGGAGGGAGCACAGATACGCAGTATTTT.

This clonotype came up a few times. The chain is built from TRBV4-1 and TRBJ2-1, with 8 bases matching TRBD1. With V trimmed by 1 base and J by 9 bases, 14 bases remained unmatched. The CDR3 covers 17 residues. Germline V gives CDR1 MGHRA, CDR2 YSYEKL. The CDR3 spells CASSQAGTGTGIGEQFF. The DNA for the CDR3 is TGCGCCAGCAGCCAAGCCGGGACCGGGACAGGAATCGGTGAGCAGTTCTTC.

This clonotype has just a few counts. The rearrangement uses TRBV6-4 and TRBJ2-2, with TRBD1 as a possible D gene (6 bases). Trimming removed 6 bases at V and 4 bases at J, with 12 bases between. This CDR3 comprises 14 residues. CDR1 and CDR2 from the germline V gene are MRHNA and SNTAGT. The CDR3 here is CASREHRVTGELFF. CDR3 nucleotides: TGTGCCAGCAGAGAGCACAGGGTCACCGGGGAGCTGTTTTTT.

This sequence joins TRBV28 and TRBJ1-5, with no clear D. CDR3 length equals 15 residues. V gave up 4 bases and J gave up 7 bases, with 17 bases separating them. Germline lookup yields CDR1 MDHEN and CDR2 SYDVKM. CDR3 loop: CASSSRRGVGQPQHF. The DNA of the CDR3 is TGTGCCAGCAGTTCCCGCCGCGGGGTCGGCCAGCCCCAGCATTTT.

This clonotype occurred many times. The chain is built from TRBV20-1 and TRBJ2-1, with D uncertain. Germline V gives CDR1 DFQATT, CDR2 SNEGSKA (reference sequence). The V and J ends lost 5 bases and 8 bases respectively, with 13 bases between them. The CDR3 runs to 12 residues. The CDR3 is CSAGPADHEQFF. The CDR3 nucleotides are TGCAGTGCTGGCCCGGCCGACCATGAGCAGTTCTTC.

A few counts support this clonotype. The chain combines TRBV5-1 with TRBJ2-3; 7 nucleotides align to TRBD2. The V and J ends lost 0 bases and 1 base, in that order; junction bases with no gene match: 5. Germline CDR1 is SGHRS and CDR2 is YFSETQ. This CDR3 has 16 residues. In DNA, the CDR3 is TGCGCCAGCAGCTTGGGTCAGCTAGCGGGCACAGATACGCAGTATTTT. As protein: CASSLGQLAGTDTQYF.

J is TRBJ2-1 and V is TRBV4-1, with TRBD1 identical over 8 bases. The CDR3 contains 16 residues. Germline-derived CDR1 and CDR2 are MGHRA and YSYEKL. Trimming at V came to 0 bases and at J to 0 bases, leaving 1 base not matched to a gene. The CDR3 sequence: CASSQEGQASYNEQFF. The CDR3 coding sequence is TGCGCCAGCAGCCAAGAGGGACAGGCCTCCTACAATGAGCAGTTCTTC.

In nucleotides, the CDR3 is TGCGCCAGCAGCTACAGGGGGCAGATCGAAGAGACCCAGTACTTC. Translating it yields CASSYRGQIEETQYF. The chain uses TRBV4-1 and TRBJ2-5; TRBD1 matches at 9 bases. The CDR3 length is 15 residues. J gave up 3 bases and V 5 bases, and 7 bases lay outside the gene matches. Germline CDR1 reads MGHRA; CDR2 reads YSYEKL.